This TCR beta chain was sequenced during a study of T cell responses to AZD1222 COVID-19 vaccine. The protocol was immunoSEQ multiplex PCR, while the TCRdb copy is restricted to in-frame clones and leaves out a portion. Counted here are about 140,000 clones, 85% to 90% occurring once; the ten biggest clones make up around 3%. Looked up from germline, CDR1 is MNHEY and CDR2 is SMNVEV (reference sequence). The V gene lost 5 bases and the J gene lost 1 base, with 14 bases spanning the gap. CDR3 length: 15 residues. Findings and caveats of the study: Repertoire collection took place solely once the T cell response had peaked.

Points on this clone: What it recognizes is unknown.

The sequence was collected from an adult who received the AZD1222 COVID-19 vaccine. Specimen: peripheral blood, collected 28 days after the second AZD1222 dose. This chain uses TRBV27 with TRBJ1-1; D is ambiguous. The CDR3 DNA reads as TGTGCCAGCAGTCCCCTCGGTGCGGGGAACACTGAAGCTTTCTTT. Translated: CASSPLGAGNTEAFF.